The present TCR beta chain was sequenced within a study of cytomegalovirus exposure and HLA in healthy donors. General study findings and limits: Later analysis identified 16,000 or so TCR beta sequences associated with HLA alleles, using a false discovery rate threshold of 0.05. Reports state that TCR beta sequences accurately predicted most subjects' HLA-A and HLA-B alleles.

Primers included in the PCR were 60 Vbeta and 13 Jbeta primers. Repertoires were generated with immunoSEQ multiplex PCR, while TCRdb's copy carries only in-frame clones and drops some. The sample data list under 40,000 clones. On this clone: Its antigen is not identified.

The germline V gene has CDR1 MRHNA and CDR2 SNTAGT. CDR3 length equals 14 residues. V shed 5 bases and J shed 4 bases, with 13 bases lying between them. Sequenced material: PBMCs. This rearrangement joins TRBV6-4 to TRBJ2-3, with TRBD2 as a possible D gene (5 bases). The TCR was taken from a woman in her thirties or forties in good health and CMV-seropositive. CDR3 DNA sequence: TGTGCCAGCAGTCCCGGACCCGGGGCAGATACGCAGTATTTT. Protein product: CASSPGPGADTQYF.